The following is a TCR beta chain sequence with its context. Antigen unknown. It was RNA transcripts that yielded the amplified TCR beta CDR3 regions. The TCR CDR3 was amplified in a first-round RT-PCR using the HTBI primer set. TCRdb re-called the multiplex PCR reads through MiXCR, storing one row per CDR3 protein. The sample lists about 770,000 distinct CDR3 sequences; approximately 19% were seen once. These data originate in a study of T cells in Graves' hyperthyroidism and ophthalmopathy. Study findings and constraints: Expanded thyroid clonotypes (above 0.001) were mostly also found in blood. Ophthalmopathy and stable hyperthyroidism were separated by a 13 V-J model.

At first hyperthyroidism diagnosis, before any ophthalmopathy symptoms, the blood sample was collected. The CDR3 contains 14 residues. V lost 4 bases, J lost 5 bases, and 17 bases lay in between. From germline, CDR1 is DFQATT and CDR2 SNEGSKA (reference sequence). Sequencing was done on a sample of blood. The sequence came from a woman aged 50 to 60 with Graves' hyperthyroidism that later progressed to Graves' ophthalmopathy. The V gene is TRBV20-1, the J gene TRBJ1-1; no clear D gene. For the CDR3, the DNA is TGCAGTGCTAAAGGCGCACCAGGAGGAACTGAAGCTTTCTTT. Translation gives CSAKGAPGGTEAFF.